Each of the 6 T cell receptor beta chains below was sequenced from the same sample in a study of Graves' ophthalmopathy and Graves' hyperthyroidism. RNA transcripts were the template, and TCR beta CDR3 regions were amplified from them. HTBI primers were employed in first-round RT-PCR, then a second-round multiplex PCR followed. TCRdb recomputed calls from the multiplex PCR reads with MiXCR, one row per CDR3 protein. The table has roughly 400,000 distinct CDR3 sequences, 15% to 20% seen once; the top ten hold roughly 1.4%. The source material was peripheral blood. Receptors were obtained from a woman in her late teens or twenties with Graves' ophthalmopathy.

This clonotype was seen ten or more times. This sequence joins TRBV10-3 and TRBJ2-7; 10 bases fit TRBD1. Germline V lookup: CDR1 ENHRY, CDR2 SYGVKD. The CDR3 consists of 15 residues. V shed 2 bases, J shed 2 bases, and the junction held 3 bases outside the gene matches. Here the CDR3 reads CAISEPGQGTYEQYF. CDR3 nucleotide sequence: TGTGCCATCAGTGAGCCGGGACAGGGGACCTACGAGCAGTACTTC.

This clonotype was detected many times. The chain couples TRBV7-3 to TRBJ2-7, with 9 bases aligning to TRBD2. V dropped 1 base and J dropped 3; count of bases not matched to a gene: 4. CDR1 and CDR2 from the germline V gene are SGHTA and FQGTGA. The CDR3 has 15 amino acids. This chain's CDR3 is CASSLIAGGGYEQYF. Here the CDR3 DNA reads TGTGCCAGCAGCTTAATTGCGGGAGGGGGCTACGAGCAGTACTTC.

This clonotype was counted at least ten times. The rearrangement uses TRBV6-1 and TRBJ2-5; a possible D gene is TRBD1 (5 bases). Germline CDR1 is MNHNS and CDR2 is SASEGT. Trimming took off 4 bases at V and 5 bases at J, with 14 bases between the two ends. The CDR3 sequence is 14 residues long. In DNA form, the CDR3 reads TGTGCCAGCAGTGGCAGGGCCACCCCCGAGACCCAGTACTTC. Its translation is CASSGRATPETQYF.

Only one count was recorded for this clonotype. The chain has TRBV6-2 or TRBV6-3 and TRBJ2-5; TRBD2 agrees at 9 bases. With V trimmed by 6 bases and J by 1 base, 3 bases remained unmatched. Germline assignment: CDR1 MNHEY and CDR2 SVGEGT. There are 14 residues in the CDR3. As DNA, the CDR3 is TGTGCCAGCAGGGCTAGCGGGATCCAAGAGACCCAGTACTTC. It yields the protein CASRASGIQETQYF.

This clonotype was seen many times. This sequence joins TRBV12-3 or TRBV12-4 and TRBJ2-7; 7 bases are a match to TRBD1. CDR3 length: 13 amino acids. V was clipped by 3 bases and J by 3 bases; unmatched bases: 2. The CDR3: CASSFQGVYEQYF. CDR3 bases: TGTGCCAGCAGTTTCCAGGGGGTCTACGAGCAGTACTTC.

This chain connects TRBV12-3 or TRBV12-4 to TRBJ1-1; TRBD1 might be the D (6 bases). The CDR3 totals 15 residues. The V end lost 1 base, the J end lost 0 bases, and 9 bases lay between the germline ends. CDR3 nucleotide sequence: TGTGCCAGCAGTTTAGTATCAGGGGTGAACACTGAAGCTTTCTTT. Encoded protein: CASSLVSGVNTEAFF.